This T cell receptor (beta chain) appears in the sequencing data of a study of T cells in localized non-small cell lung cancer. Study-level findings and limits: A median of approximately 50 of the top 100 tumor clones appeared in adjacent lung, which was paired and uninvolved. Longer overall survival was associated with a higher density of T cells in the blood.

V lost 8 bases and J 6 bases, leaving 14 bases between the germline ends. Per the germline V gene, CDR1 is SNHLY and CDR2 is FYNNEI. This CDR3 comprises 12 residues. Note on this clone: The target antigen is unknown.

Using immunoSEQ multiplex PCR, the repertoire was profiled, and TCRdb retains in-frame clones only, with some absent. Here the sample spans roughly 26,000 clones, approximately 91% being singletons. The TCR originated in a female donor older than 55 with stage II squamous cell lung carcinoma. Sequencing was performed on peripheral blood, taken before any cancer treatment. V usage is TRBV2 and J usage is TRBJ2-7; D tentatively fits TRBD1 or TRBD2 (6 bases each). The CDR3 sequence: CASLGGRFEQYF. The CDR3 DNA sequence: TGTGCCAGCCTAGGGGGGCGTTTCGAGCAGTACTTC.